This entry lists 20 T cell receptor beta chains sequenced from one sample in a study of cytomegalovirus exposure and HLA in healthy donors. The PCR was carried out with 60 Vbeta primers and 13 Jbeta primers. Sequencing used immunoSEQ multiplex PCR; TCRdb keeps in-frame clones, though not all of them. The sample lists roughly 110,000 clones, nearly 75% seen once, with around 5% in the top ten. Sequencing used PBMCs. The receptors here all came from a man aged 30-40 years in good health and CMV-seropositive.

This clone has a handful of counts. CDR3 nucleotide sequence: TGTGCCAGCAGTTGGTCCGTGGGGCAGAATTCACCCCTCCACTTT. Protein sequence: CASSWSVGQNSPLHF. The J gene is TRBJ1-6, the V gene TRBV27, with D possibly TRBD1 on 5 matching bases. The CDR3 extends over 15 amino acids. CDR1 is MNHEY and CDR2 is SMNVEV in the germline V gene (reference sequence). V was trimmed by 4 bases and J by 7 bases, leaving 14 bases between them.

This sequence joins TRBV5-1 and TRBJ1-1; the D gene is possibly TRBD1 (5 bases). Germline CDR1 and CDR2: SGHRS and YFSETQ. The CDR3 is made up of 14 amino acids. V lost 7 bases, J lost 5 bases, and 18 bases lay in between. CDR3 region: CASAFGGSETEAFF. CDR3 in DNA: TGCGCCAGCGCCTTTGGGGGGTCGGAGACTGAAGCTTTCTTT.

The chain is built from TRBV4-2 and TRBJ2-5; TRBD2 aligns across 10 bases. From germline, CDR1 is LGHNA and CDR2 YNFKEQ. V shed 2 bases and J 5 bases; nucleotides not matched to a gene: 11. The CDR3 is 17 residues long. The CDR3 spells CASSQTLGSGGVETQYF. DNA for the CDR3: TGTGCCAGCAGCCAAACCCTCGGGAGCGGGGGGGTTGAGACCCAGTACTTC.

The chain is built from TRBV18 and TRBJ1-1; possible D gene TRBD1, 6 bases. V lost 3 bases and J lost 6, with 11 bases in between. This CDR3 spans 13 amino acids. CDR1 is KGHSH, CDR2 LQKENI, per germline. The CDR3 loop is CASSPTGLSEAFF. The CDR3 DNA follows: TGTGCCAGCTCACCTACAGGGCTCTCTGAAGCTTTCTTT.

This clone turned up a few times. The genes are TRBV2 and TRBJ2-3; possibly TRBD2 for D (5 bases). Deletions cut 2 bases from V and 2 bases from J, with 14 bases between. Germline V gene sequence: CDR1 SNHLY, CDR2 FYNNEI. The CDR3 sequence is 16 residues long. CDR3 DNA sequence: TGTGCCAGCAGTGAATCTGTTAGCGCGTCCACAGATACGCAGTATTTT. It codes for CASSESVSASTDTQYF.

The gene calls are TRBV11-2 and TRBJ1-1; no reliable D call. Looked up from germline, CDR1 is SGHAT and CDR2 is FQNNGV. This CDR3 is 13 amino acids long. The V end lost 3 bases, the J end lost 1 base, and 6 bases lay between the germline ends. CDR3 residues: CASSFSRNTEAFF. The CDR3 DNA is TGTGCCAGCAGCTTTTCGCGGAACACTGAAGCTTTCTTT.

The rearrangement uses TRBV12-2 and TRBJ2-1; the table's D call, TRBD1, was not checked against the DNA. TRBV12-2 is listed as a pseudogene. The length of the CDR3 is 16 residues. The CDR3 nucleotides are TGTGCAAGTCGCGAACGGGACAAAAACTCCTACAATGAGCAGTTCTTC. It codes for CASRERDKNSYNEQFF.

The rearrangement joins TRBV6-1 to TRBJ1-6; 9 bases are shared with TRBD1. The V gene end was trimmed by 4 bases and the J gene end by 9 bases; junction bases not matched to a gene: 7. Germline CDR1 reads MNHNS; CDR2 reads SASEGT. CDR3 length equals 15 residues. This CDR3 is CASSGTGEFGSPLHF. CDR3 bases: TGTGCCAGCAGTGGGACAGGGGAGTTTGGTTCACCCCTCCACTTT.

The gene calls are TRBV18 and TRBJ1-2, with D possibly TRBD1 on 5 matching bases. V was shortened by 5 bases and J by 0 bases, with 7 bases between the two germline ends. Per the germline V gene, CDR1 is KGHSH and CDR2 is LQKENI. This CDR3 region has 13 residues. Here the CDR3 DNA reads TGTGCCAGCTCAGTGGACACTAACTATGGCTACACCTTC. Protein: CASSVDTNYGYTF.

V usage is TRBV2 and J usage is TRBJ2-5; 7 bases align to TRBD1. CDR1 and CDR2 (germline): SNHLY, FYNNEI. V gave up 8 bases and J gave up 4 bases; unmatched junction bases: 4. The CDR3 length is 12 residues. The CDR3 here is CASRDRVETQYF. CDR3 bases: TGTGCCAGCCGAGACAGGGTAGAGACCCAGTACTTC.

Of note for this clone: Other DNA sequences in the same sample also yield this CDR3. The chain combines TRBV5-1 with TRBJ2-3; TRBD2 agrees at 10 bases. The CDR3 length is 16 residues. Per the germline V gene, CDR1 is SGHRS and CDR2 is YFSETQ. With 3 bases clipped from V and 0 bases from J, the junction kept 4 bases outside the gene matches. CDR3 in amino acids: CASSWTSGASTDTQYF. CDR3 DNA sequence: TGCGCCAGCAGCTGGACTAGCGGAGCTAGCACAGATACGCAGTATTTT.

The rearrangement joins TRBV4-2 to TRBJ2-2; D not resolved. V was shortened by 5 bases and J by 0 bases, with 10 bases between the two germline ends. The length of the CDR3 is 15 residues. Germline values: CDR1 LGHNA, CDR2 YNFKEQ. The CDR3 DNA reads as TGTGCCAGCAGCTTACAAACCGCGAACACCGGGGAGCTGTTTTTT. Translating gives CASSLQTANTGELFF.

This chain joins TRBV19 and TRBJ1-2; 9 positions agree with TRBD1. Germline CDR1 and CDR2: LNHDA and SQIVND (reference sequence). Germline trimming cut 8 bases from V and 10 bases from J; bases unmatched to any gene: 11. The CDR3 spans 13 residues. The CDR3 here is CASGRDREAFYTF. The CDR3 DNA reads TGTGCCAGTGGAAGGGACAGGGAGGCCTTCTACACCTTC. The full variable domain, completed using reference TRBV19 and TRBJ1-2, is DGGITQSPKYLFRKEGQNVTLSCEQNLNHDAMYWYRQDPGQGLRLIYYSQIVNDFQKGDIAEGYSVSREKKESFPLTVTSAQKNPTAFYLCASGRDREAFYTFGSGTRLTVV.

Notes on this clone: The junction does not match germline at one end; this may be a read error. The DNA for the CDR3 is TGTTCCAGCAGCTTAGTCCGGGAGTGGGGAAACTATGGCTACACCTTC. Its protein is CSSSLVREWGNYGYTF. The rearrangement joins TRBV7-9 to TRBJ1-2; D unresolved. The germline V gene has CDR1 SEHNR and CDR2 FQNEAQ (reference sequence). The CDR3 is made up of 16 amino acids. Drawing the rest from reference TRBV7-9 and TRBJ1-2, the complete variable domain is DTGVSQNPRHKITKRGQNVTFRCDPISEHNRLYWYRQTLGQGPEFLTYFQNEAQLEKSRLLSDRFSAERPKGSFSTLEIQRTEQGDSAMYLCSSSLVREWGNYGYTFGSGTRLTVV.

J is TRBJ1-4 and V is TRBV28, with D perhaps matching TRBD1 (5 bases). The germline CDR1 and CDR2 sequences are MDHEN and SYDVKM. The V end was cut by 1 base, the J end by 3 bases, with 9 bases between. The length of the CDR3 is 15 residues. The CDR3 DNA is TGTGCCAGCAGTTTATTGGGGGGTTCTAATGAAAAACTGTTTTTT. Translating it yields CASSLLGGSNEKLFF.

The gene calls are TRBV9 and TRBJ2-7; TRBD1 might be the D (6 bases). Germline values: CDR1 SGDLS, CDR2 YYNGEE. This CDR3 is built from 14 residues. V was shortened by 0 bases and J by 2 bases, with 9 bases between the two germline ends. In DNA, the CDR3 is TGTGCCAGCAGCGTAGGGGACACTCCCTACGAGCAGTACTTC. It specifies CASSVGDTPYEQYF.

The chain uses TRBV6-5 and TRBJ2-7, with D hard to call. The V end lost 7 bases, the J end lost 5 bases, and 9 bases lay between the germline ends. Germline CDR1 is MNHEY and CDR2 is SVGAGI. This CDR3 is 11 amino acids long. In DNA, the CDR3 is TGTGCCAGCACTTGGCTGGACGAGCAGTACTTC. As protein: CASTWLDEQYF.

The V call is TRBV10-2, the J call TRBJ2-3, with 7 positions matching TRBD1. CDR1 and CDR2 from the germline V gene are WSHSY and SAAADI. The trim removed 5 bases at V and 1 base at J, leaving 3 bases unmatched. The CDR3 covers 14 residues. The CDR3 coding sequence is TGCGCCAGCAGTCGACAGGGAGGCACAGATACGCAGTATTTT. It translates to CASSRQGGTDTQYF.

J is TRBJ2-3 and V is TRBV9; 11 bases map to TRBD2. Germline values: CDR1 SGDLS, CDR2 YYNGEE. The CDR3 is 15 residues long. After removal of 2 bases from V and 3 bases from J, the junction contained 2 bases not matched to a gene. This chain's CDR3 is CASSVTSGETDTQYF. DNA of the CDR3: TGTGCCAGCAGCGTGACTAGCGGGGAAACAGATACGCAGTATTTT. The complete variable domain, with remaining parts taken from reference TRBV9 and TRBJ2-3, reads DSGVTQTPKHLITATGQRVTLRCSPRSGDLSVYWYQQSLDQGLQFLIQYYNGEERAKGNILERFSAQQFPDLHSELNLSSLELGDSALYFCASSVTSGETDTQYFGPGTRLTVL.

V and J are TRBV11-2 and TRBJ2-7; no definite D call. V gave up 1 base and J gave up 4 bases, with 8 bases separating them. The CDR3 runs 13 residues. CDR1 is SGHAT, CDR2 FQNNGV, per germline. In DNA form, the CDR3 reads TGTGCCAGCAGCTTAGGCAGGATTTACGAGCAGTACTTC. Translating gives CASSLGRIYEQYF.